This TCR beta chain was retrieved from a study of OX40 agonist ivuxolimab in advanced cancers. Study results and limitations: Clonal expansion in partial responders at 0.1-3.0 mg/kg ranked among the lowest. At 0.1 to 3.0 mg/kg, CD4+ and CD8+ blood T cells expanded clonally by week 6.

CDR1 and CDR2 from the germline V gene are MGHRA and YSYEKL. Trimming left V 3 bases short and J 0 bases short, with 11 bases between. The CDR3 runs to 15 residues. Method: immunoSEQ multiplex PCR; TCRdb's copy keeps in-frame clones and lacks some. The table includes roughly 90,000 clones, around 90% detected once. As for this clone: Its antigen is as yet unknown.

This sequence was found in an adult with an advanced solid tumor such as melanoma, head and neck, liver or kidney cancer. The sequencing here drew on CD4+ or CD8+ T cells sorted from blood, taken in a trial of the OX40 agonist ivuxolimab. V usage is TRBV4-1 and J usage is TRBJ1-2; D is uncertain. The CDR3 DNA reads TGCGCCAGCAGCCACGCAGGCAGACCTAACTATGGCTACACCTTC. Translating gives CASSHAGRPNYGYTF.